Sequencing of this TCR beta chain was carried out in a study of T cells in Graves' hyperthyroidism and ophthalmopathy. Trimming pared 7 bases from V and 0 bases from J, leaving 9 bases between. The CDR3 runs 14 residues. The germline V gene has CDR1 MNHEY and CDR2 SVGAGI. Uncontrolled infections, other autoimmune diseases, pregnancy or lactation led to exclusion of patients. The blood specimen was taken at initial hyperthyroidism diagnosis, before any ophthalmopathy symptoms. Fresh peripheral blood, around 10 ml of it, supplied the PBMCs. Authors of the study amplified TCR beta CDR3 regions from RNA transcripts. The HTBI primer set drove a first-round RT-PCR of the TCR CDR3. Each CDR3 protein gets one entry after TCRdb re-called the multiplex PCR reads with MiXCR. This table holds fewer than 300,000 distinct CDR3 sequences, less than 30% found once. This clonotype was seen ten or more times. Its antigen is not identified.

Study-level results: Ophthalmopathy stood apart from stable hyperthyroidism in a 13 V-J model.

The material sequenced was blood. The chain uses TRBV6-5 and TRBJ2-2; TRBD2 might be the D (5 bases). The TCR was taken from a man in his forties with Graves' hyperthyroidism that later progressed to Graves' ophthalmopathy. Written as DNA, the CDR3 is TGTGCCAGCAAACGGGATGCGAACACCGGGGAGCTGTTTTTT. It encodes CASKRDANTGELFF.